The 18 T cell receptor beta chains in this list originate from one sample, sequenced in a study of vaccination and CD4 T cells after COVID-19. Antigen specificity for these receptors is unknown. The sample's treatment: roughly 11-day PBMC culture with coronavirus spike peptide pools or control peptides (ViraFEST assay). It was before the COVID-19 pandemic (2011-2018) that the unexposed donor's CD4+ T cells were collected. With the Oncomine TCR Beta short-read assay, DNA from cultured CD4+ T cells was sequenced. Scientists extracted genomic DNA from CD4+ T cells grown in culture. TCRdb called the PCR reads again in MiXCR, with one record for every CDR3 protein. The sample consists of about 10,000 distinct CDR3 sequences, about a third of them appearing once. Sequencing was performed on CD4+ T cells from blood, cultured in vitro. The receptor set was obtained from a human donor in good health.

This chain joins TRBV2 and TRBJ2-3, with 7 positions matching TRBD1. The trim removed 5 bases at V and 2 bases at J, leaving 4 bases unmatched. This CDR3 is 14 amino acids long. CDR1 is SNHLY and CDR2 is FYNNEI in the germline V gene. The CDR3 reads CASSPGQLTDTQYF. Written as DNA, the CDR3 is TGTGCCAGCAGTCCGGGACAGCTCACAGATACGCAGTATTTT.

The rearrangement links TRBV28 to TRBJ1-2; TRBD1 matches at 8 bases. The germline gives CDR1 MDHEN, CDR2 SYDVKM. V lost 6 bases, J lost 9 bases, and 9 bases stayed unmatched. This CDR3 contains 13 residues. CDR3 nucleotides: TGTGCCAGCAGCCTACCGGACAGGGTACGCTACACCTTC. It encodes CASSLPDRVRYTF.

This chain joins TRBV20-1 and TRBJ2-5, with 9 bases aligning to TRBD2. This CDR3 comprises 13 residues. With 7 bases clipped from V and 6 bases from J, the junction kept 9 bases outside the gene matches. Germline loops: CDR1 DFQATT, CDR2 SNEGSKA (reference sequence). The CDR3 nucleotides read TGCAGTGGGACGTTAGCGGGAGTGAAGACCCAGTACTTC. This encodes CSGTLAGVKTQYF.

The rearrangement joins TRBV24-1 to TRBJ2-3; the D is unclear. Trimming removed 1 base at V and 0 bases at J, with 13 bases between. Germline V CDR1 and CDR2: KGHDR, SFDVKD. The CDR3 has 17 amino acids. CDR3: CATSDFGQPSSTDTQYF. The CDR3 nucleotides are TGTGCCACCAGTGATTTCGGTCAGCCGTCTAGCACAGATACGCAGTATTTT.

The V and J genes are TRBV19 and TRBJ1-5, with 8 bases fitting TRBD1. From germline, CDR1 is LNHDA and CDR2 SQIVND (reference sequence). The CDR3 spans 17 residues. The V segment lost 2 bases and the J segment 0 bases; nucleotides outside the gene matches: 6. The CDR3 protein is CASSIRQGAGSNQPQHF. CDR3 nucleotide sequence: TGTGCCAGTAGTATAAGGCAGGGGGCAGGTAGCAATCAGCCCCAGCATTTT.

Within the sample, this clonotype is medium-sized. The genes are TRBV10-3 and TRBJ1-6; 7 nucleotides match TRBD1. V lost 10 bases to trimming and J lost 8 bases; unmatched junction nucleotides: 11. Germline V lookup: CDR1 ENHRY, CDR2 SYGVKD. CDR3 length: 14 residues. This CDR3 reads CASTQGVGDSPLHF. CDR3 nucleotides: TGTGCCAGCACCCAGGGGGTGGGGGATTCACCCCTCCACTTT.

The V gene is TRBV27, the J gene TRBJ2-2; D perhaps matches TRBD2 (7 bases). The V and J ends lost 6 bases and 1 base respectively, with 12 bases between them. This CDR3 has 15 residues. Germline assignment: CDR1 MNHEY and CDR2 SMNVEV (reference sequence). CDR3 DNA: TGTGCCAGCAGGCTGGGGGGGCAGAACACCGGGGAGCTGTTTTTT. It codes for CASRLGGQNTGELFF.

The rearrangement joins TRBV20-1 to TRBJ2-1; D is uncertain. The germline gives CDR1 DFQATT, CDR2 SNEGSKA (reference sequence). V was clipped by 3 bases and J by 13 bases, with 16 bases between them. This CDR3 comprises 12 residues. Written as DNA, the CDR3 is TGCAGTGCTAGGGGGTGGTGGCAGGCCCAGTTCTTC. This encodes CSARGWWQAQFF.

The CDR3 protein is CASSLDLWRGRTDTQYF. The CDR3 bases are TGTGCCAGCAGCTTAGATCTATGGCGGGGACGCACAGATACGCAGTATTTT. The gene calls are TRBV7-2 and TRBJ2-3, with TRBD2 as a possible D gene (6 bases). The germline CDR1 and CDR2 sequences are SGHTA and FQGNSA. The CDR3 consists of 17 residues. V lost 1 base, J lost 1 base, and 15 bases lay in between.

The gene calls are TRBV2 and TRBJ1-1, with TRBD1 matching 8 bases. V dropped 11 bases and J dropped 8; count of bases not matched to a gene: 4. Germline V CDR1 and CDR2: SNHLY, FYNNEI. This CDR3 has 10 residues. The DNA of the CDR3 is TGTGCCTCCGGACAGGGCGAAGCTTTCTTT. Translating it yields CASGQGEAFF.

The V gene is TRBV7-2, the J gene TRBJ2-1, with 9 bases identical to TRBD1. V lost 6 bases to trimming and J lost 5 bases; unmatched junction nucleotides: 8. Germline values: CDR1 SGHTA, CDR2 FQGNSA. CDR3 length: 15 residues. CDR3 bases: TGTGCCAGCAGTCCCGGGACAGGGAGGAACAATGAGCAGTTCTTC. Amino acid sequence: CASSPGTGRNNEQFF. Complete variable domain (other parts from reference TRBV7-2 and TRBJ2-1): GAGVSQSPSNKVTEKGKDVELRCDPISGHTALYWYRQSLGQGLEFLIYFQGNSAPDKSGLPSDRFSAERTGGSVSTLTIQRTQQEDSAVYLCASSPGTGRNNEQFFGPGTRLTVL.

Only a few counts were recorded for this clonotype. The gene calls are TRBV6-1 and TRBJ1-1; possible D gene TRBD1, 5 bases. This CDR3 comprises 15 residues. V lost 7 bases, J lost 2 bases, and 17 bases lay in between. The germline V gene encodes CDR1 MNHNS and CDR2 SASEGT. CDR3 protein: CASTPSGTGNTEAFF. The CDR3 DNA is TGTGCCAGCACCCCCTCCGGGACGGGCAACACTGAAGCTTTCTTT.

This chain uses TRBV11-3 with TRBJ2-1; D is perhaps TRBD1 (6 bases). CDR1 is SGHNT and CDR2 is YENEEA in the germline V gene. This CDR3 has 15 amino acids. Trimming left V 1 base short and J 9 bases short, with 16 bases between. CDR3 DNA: TGTGCCAGCAGCTTAGGAGGCCGACAGGTTTTTGAGCAGTTCTTC. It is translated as CASSLGGRQVFEQFF.

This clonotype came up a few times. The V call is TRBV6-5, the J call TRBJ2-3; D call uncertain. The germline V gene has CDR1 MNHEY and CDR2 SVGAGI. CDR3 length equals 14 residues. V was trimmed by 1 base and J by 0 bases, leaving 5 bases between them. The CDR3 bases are TGTGCCAGCAGTTACTTGTCTAGCACAGATACGCAGTATTTT. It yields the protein CASSYLSSTDTQYF.

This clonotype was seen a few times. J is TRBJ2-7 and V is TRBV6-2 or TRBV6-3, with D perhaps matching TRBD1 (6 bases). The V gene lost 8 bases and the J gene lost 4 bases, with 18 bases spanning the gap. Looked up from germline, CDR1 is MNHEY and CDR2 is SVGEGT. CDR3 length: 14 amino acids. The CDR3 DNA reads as TGTGCCAGCGCCTACAGGGTCCCCTTTTACGAGCAGTACTTC. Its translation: CASAYRVPFYEQYF.

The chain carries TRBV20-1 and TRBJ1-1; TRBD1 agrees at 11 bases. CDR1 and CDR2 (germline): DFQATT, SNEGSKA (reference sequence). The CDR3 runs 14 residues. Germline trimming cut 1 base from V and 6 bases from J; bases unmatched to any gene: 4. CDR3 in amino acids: CSARALDRGPEAFF. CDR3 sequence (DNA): TGCAGTGCTAGAGCCCTGGACAGGGGGCCTGAAGCTTTCTTT.

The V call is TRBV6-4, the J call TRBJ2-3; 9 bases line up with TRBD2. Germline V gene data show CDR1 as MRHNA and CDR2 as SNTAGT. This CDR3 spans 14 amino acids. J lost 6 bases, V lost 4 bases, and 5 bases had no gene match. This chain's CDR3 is CASSAAGGKDTQYF. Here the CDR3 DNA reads TGTGCCAGCAGTGCAGCGGGAGGAAAGGATACGCAGTATTTT.

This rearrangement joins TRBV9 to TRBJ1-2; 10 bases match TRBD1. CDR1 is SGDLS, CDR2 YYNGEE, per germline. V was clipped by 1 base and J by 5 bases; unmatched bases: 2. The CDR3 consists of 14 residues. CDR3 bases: TGTGCCAGCAGCGTATCGGACAGGGGGTATGGCTACACCTTC. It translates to CASSVSDRGYGYTF.